This T cell receptor beta chain was documented in a study of blood T cells in healthy people across ages. Study results and caveats: Compared with aged donors, long-lived donors showed fewer expanded clones, suggesting selection.

CDR1 and CDR2 from the germline V gene are MNHEY and SVGAGI. Trimming stripped 2 bases from V and 2 bases from J, with 11 bases between. CDR3 length equals 15 residues. Regarding this clonotype: Its antigen is undetermined.

Combining a sample-barcoded 5' primer with a J-beta primer mix, a second PCR ran for roughly 7 to 11 cycles. TCRdb reprocessed the 5' RACE reads with MiXCR, giving one entry per CDR3 protein. The data hold roughly 730,000 distinct CDR3 sequences, with roughly three fifths observed a single time. Material: blood. The chain has TRBV6-5 and TRBJ2-3; no definite D call. This clonotype was sampled from a man between 40 and 49 years old in good health. CDR3 sequence (DNA): TGTGCCAGCAGTTACGGTGGAGTATCCACAGATACGCAGTATTTT. Protein product: CASSYGGVSTDTQYF.